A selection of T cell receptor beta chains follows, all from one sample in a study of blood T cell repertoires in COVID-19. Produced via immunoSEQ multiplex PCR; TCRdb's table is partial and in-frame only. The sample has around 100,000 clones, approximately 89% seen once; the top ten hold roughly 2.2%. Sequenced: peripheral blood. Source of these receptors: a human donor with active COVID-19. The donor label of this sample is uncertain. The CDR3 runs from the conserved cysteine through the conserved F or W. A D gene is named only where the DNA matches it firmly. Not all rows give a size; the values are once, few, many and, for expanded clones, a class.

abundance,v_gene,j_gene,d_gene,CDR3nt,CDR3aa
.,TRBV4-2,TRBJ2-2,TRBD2,TGTGCCAGCAGCCAAGTAGGGCTAGCGGGGACCGGGGAGCTGTTTTTT,CASSQVGLAGTGELFF
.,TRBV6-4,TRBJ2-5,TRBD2,TGTGCCAGCAGTGACACGGGGGGGCTCCAAGAGACCCAGTACTTC,CASSDTGGLQETQYF
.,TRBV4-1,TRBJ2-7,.,TGCGCCAGCAGCCAGGGTCCGGGGCGGGGAGCCTACGAGCAGTACTTC,CASSQGPGRGAYEQYF
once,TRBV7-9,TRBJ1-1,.,TGTGCCAGCAGCTTAGCGCAGGACACTGAAGCTTTCTTT,CASSLAQDTEAFF
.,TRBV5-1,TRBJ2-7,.,TGCGCCAGCAGCTCAAACTACGAGCAGTACTTC,CASSSNYEQYF
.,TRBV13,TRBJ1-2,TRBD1,TGTGCCAGCAGTAACAGGGGAGTCGATGGCTACACCTTC,CASSNRGVDGYTF
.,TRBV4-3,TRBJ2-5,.,TGCGCCAGCAGCCAAGATTTTGCGGAGACCCAGTACTTC,CASSQDFAETQYF
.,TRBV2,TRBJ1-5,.,TGTGCCAGCCAGGGAGGGGTGATGCAGCCCCAGCATTTT,CASQGGVMQPQHF
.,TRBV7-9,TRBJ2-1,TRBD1,TGTGCCAGCAGCCCGGGACAGTACAATGAGCAGTTCTTC,CASSPGQYNEQFF
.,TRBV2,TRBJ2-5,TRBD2,TGTGCCAGCAGTGATAGCGGGGGGGCCGGGGAGACCCAGTACTTC,CASSDSGGAGETQYF
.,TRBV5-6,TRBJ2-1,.,TGTGCCAGCAGCTTGTCCGGTACAGGGCTTGGTGAGCAGTTCTTC,CASSLSGTGLGEQFF
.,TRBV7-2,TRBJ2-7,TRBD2,TGTGCCAGCATCGCTAGCGGGGGGGGCGGCGAGCAGTACTTC,CASIASGGGGEQYF
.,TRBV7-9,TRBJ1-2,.,TGTGCCAGCAGCTTAGGGCAGGCGGGGAAGTTAAACTATGGCTACACCTTC,CASSLGQAGKLNYGYTF
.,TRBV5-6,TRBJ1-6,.,TGTGCCAGCAGCTTGGACTACAGGGCCCGGAATTCACCCCTCCACTTT,CASSLDYRARNSPLHF
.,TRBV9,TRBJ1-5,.,TGTGCCAGCAGCCAGGACGGGGGGGACAATCAGCCCCAGCATTTT,CASSQDGGDNQPQHF
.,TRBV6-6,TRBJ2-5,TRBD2,TGTGCCAGCAGTCAGACTAGCGGGGGGCTTCAACAAGAGACCCAGTACTTC,CASSQTSGGLQQETQYF
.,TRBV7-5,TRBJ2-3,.,TGTGCCAGAAGCGTAGGTCTCTGGCCGACAGATAGCACAGATACGCAGTATTTT,CARSVGLWPTDSTDTQYF
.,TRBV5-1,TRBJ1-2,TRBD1,TGCGCCAGCAGTCCCGACAGGGTGGGGGGCTACACCTTC,CASSPDRVGGYTF
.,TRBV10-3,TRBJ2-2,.,TGTGCCATCAGTGGGACAGACAACACCGGGGAGCTGTTTTTT,CAISGTDNTGELFF
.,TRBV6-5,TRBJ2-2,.,TGTGCCAGCAGTTACGAGGCAGTTGTCGGGGAGCTGTTTTTT,CASSYEAVVGELFF
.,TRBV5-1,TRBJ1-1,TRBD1,TGCGCCAGCAGCTCAGGACAGGGGAACACTGAAGCTTTCTTT,CASSSGQGNTEAFF
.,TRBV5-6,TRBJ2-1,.,TGTGCCAGCAGCTTGGACGGGCAGGGGTACAATGAGCAGTTCTTC,CASSLDGQGYNEQFF
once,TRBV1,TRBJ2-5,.,TGCACCAGCAGCCTATTGACAGGGTACCAAGAGACCCAGTACTTC,CTSSLLTGYQETQYF
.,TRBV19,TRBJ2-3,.,TGTGCCAGTAGTCGTAGCGCCAACACAGATACGCAGTATTTT,CASSRSANTDTQYF
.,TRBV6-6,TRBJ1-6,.,TGTGCCAGCAGTTACCGACAGGACGGACCCCTCCACTTT,CASSYRQDGPLHF
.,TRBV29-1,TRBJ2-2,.,TGCAGCGTAAGACCGTCGGGCACCGGGGAGCTGTTTTTT,CSVRPSGTGELFF
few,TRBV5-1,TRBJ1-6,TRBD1,TGCGCCAGCAGCTTGGCCGGGACAGGGGAAGCATCACCCCTCCACTTT,CASSLAGTGEASPLHF
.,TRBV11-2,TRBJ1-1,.,TGTGCCAGCAGCTTAGATCTAGGGGGTCCACGCTTGGCTTTCTTT,CASSLDLGGPRLAFF
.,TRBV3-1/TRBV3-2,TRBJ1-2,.,TGTGCCAGCAGCCAAGGTGGAGGCGGGTATGGCTACACCTTC,CASSQGGGGYGYTF